The next 26 T cell receptor beta chains were all read from a single sample in a study of OX40 agonist ivuxolimab in advanced cancers. Clones were sequenced by immunoSEQ multiplex PCR, and TCRdb holds only the in-frame ones, with some missing. This table has fewer than 85,000 clones, around 90% appearing once. The sequences come from CD4+ or CD8+ T cells sorted from blood, collected in a trial of the OX40 agonist ivuxolimab. The receptors originated from an adult with an advanced solid tumor such as melanoma, head and neck, liver or kidney cancer.

With respect to this clone: This specimen includes other DNA sequences encoding the same CDR3. The genes are TRBV27 and TRBJ2-7, with unresolved D. CDR1 is MNHEY, CDR2 SMNVEV, per germline (reference sequence). CDR3 length equals 13 residues. The germline V and J ends were trimmed by 4 bases and 2 bases, with 9 bases remaining between them. DNA for the CDR3: TGTGCCAGCAGTTCTAGGACGGCCTACGAGCAGTACTTC. It specifies CASSSRTAYEQYF.

The chain employs TRBV7-8 and TRBJ2-7; D is possibly TRBD1 (6 bases). CDR1 and CDR2 from the germline V gene are SGHVS and FQNEAQ. This CDR3 has 12 residues. Trimming pared 1 base from V and 6 bases from J, leaving 7 bases between. The CDR3 is CASSLDRVEQYF. The CDR3 bases are TGTGCCAGCAGCTTAGACAGGGTCGAGCAGTACTTC.

The rearrangement links TRBV6-5 to TRBJ2-7, with a possible D match to TRBD1 (6 bases). V gave up 5 bases and J gave up 0 bases, with 11 bases separating them. The germline V gene has CDR1 MNHEY and CDR2 SVGAGI. This CDR3 contains 14 residues. The CDR3 region has the DNA TGTGCCAGCAGTGAAACAGGGAGCTCCTACGAGCAGTACTTC. As protein: CASSETGSSYEQYF.

This chain connects TRBV19 to TRBJ2-1, with 10 bases aligning to TRBD2. Germline loops: CDR1 LNHDA, CDR2 SQIVND (reference sequence). The CDR3 sequence is 14 residues long. Losses at the gene ends were 7 bases for V and 6 bases for J; bases not matched to a gene: 6. CDR3 protein: CASKLSGRGNEQFF. The CDR3 coding sequence is TGTGCCAGTAAGTTGAGCGGGAGGGGCAATGAGCAGTTCTTC.

This clone has a single count. The rearrangement uses TRBV10-2 and TRBJ1-2; maybe TRBD1 (6 bases). Between the trimmed V and J ends, which lost 2 bases and 1 base, there was a span of 17 bases. The CDR3 has 17 amino acids. In germline, CDR1 is WSHSY, CDR2 SAAADI. CDR3 loop: CASSERLQGEYNYGYTF. The CDR3 region has the DNA TGCGCCAGCAGTGAGCGGTTACAGGGCGAATATAACTATGGCTACACCTTC.

This chain uses TRBV9 with TRBJ2-3; maybe TRBD2 (5 bases). The CDR3 totals 15 residues. The V gene lost 0 bases and the J gene lost 3 bases, with 11 bases spanning the gap. From germline, CDR1 is SGDLS and CDR2 YYNGEE. As DNA, the CDR3 is TGTGCCAGCAGCGTAGGAACTAGTGGGACAGATACGCAGTATTTT. Residues: CASSVGTSGTDTQYF.

The J gene is TRBJ2-2, the V gene TRBV27, with TRBD1 as a possible D gene (6 bases). Trimming shortened V by 4 bases and J by 7 bases, and 13 bases separated the two germline ends. The CDR3 is 14 residues long. CDR1 MNHEY and CDR2 SMNVEV come from the germline V gene (reference sequence). CDR3 residues: CASSSTGWGGELFF. CDR3 nucleotides: TGTGCCAGCAGTTCTACAGGGTGGGGCGGGGAGCTGTTTTTT.

V and J are TRBV5-4 and TRBJ2-7; 9 positions agree with TRBD2. V trimming: 5 bases; J trimming: 2 bases; junction bases outside the gene matches: 2. The CDR3 sequence is 13 residues long. Germline V gives CDR1 SGHNT, CDR2 YYREEE (reference sequence). The CDR3: CASSSGRAYEQYF. DNA for the CDR3: TGTGCCAGCAGTAGCGGGAGAGCCTACGAGCAGTACTTC.

The chain links TRBV6-5 to TRBJ2-5; no reliable D call. Trimming stripped 4 bases from V and 3 bases from J, with 9 bases between. This CDR3 has 13 amino acids. Germline V CDR1 and CDR2: MNHEY, SVGAGI. CDR3 loop: CASSWDLEETQYF. The CDR3 nucleotides read TGTGCCAGCAGTTGGGATCTCGAAGAGACCCAGTACTTC.

The chain recombines TRBV27 with TRBJ2-7, with TRBD2 matching over 7 bases. CDR3 size: 15 residues. Germline V gene data show CDR1 as MNHEY and CDR2 as SMNVEV (reference sequence). After removal of 0 bases from V and 3 bases from J, the junction contained 5 bases not matched to a gene. CDR3 residues: CASSLSASGNYEQYF. The CDR3, as DNA: TGTGCCAGCAGTTTATCCGCTAGCGGAAACTACGAGCAGTACTTC.

The chain uses TRBV29-1 and TRBJ2-2; D may be TRBD1 or TRBD2 (6 bases each). The CDR3 is 16 amino acids. Germline lookup yields CDR1 SQVTM and CDR2 ANQGSEA. Deletions cut 3 bases from V and 3 bases from J, with 17 bases between. CDR3 sequence (DNA): TGCAGCGTTGAGGGGGCGGAGGGGGGCTACACCGGGGAGCTGTTTTTT. This translates into CSVEGAEGGYTGELFF.

The V gene is TRBV6-6, the J gene TRBJ2-6; the D is unclear. The CDR3 runs 16 residues. Per germline, CDR1 MNHNY and CDR2 SVGAGI (reference sequence). Trimming shortened V by 3 bases and J by 0 bases, and 9 bases separated the two germline ends. The CDR3 reads CASSYLEPSGANVLTF. DNA for the CDR3: TGTGCCAGCAGTTATTTGGAGCCCTCTGGGGCCAACGTCCTGACTTTC.

The chain couples TRBV11-2 to TRBJ2-5, with unresolved D. The V end was cut by 7 bases, the J end by 4 bases, with 13 bases between. Germline V gives CDR1 SGHAT, CDR2 FQNNGV. The CDR3 length is 13 residues. The CDR3, as DNA: TGTGCCAGCAAAGGTACCTTCCTAGAGACCCAGTACTTC. This translates into CASKGTFLETQYF.

The rearrangement links TRBV30 to TRBJ1-4; D call uncertain. CDR3 length: 13 residues. Trimming took 4 bases from V and 0 from J, leaving 6 bases between them. Germline CDR1 is GTSNPN and CDR2 is SVGIG (reference sequence). CDR3 nucleotide sequence: TGTGCCTGGAATGTGGCAACTAATGAAAAACTGTTTTTT. It codes for CAWNVATNEKLFF.

The rearrangement uses TRBV7-9 and TRBJ2-7, with D possibly matching TRBD2 (6 bases). Germline CDR1 SEHNR, CDR2 FQNEAQ (reference sequence). V lost 1 base and J 0 bases, leaving 13 bases between the germline ends. This CDR3 region has 16 residues. The CDR3 DNA follows: TGTGCCAGCAGCTTAGGCTTCGGCGGGACCTCCTACGAGCAGTACTTC. Its translation is CASSLGFGGTSYEQYF.

The chain is built from TRBV2 and TRBJ1-4; the D is unclear. Trimming left V 8 bases short and J 6 bases short, with 19 bases between. This CDR3 has 15 amino acids. Germline V gene lookup returns CDR1 SNHLY and CDR2 FYNNEI. The CDR3 DNA sequence: TGTGCCAGCTTGAAGGTCCTGGGGAAGGATGAAAAACTGTTTTTT. As protein: CASLKVLGKDEKLFF.

This rearrangement joins TRBV5-1 to TRBJ2-3; D is possibly TRBD2 (5 bases). The CDR3 has 15 amino acids. The V and J ends lost 3 bases and 4 bases respectively, with 15 bases between them. CDR1 is SGHRS and CDR2 is YFSETQ in the germline V gene. CDR3 bases: TGCGCCAGCAGCTCTGGACCGGGGTTGGCAGATACGCAGTATTTT. This sequence encodes CASSSGPGLADTQYF. Based on the CDR3 plus reference TRBV5-1 and TRBJ2-3, the full variable domain is KAGVTQTPRYLIKTRGQQVTLSCSPISGHRSVSWYQQTPGQGLQFLFEYFSETQRNKGNFPGRFSGRQFSNSRSEMNVSTLELGDSALYLCASSSGPGLADTQYFGPGTRLTVL.

The CDR3 sequence is CASSEYPVMNTEAFF. CDR3 nucleotides: TGTGCCAGCAGTGAATACCCGGTAATGAACACTGAAGCTTTCTTT. The chain employs TRBV6-1 and TRBJ1-1; D gene ambiguous. The germline V gene has CDR1 MNHNS and CDR2 SASEGT. Trimming removed 2 bases from V and 0 bases from J, with 10 bases in between. The CDR3 totals 15 residues.

The chain links TRBV7-6 to TRBJ2-1, with 7 bases identical to TRBD1. V was clipped by 7 bases and J by 6 bases; unmatched bases: 9. The CDR3 sequence is 14 residues long. CDR1 and CDR2 (germline): SGHVS, FNYEAQ. CDR3 sequence (DNA): TGTGCCAGCACCGCTACAGGGGCGGTCAATGAGCAGTTCTTC. It specifies CASTATGAVNEQFF. The variable domain in full, completed from reference TRBV7-6 and TRBJ2-1, reads GAGVSQSPRYKVTKRGQDVALRCDPISGHVSLYWYRQALGQGPEFLTYFNYEAQQDKSGLPNDRFSAERPEGSISTLTIQRTEQRDSAMYRCASTATGAVNEQFFGPGTRLTVL.

This chain connects TRBV27 to TRBJ1-1; no reliable D call. Germline-derived CDR1 and CDR2 are MNHEY and SMNVEV (reference sequence). Trimming took 3 bases from V and 2 from J, leaving 7 bases between them. The CDR3 runs 13 residues. The CDR3 DNA reads as TGTGCCAGCAGTTTCGCCGGAAACACTGAAGCTTTCTTT. This sequence encodes CASSFAGNTEAFF.

The chain carries TRBV15 and TRBJ2-5; no reliable D call. The CDR3 covers 12 residues. Germline CDR1 LNHNV, CDR2 YYDKDF (reference sequence). V lost 1 base and J 3 bases, leaving 3 bases between the germline ends. The CDR3 coding sequence is TGTGCCACCAGCAGAGTAGAAGAGACCCAGTACTTC. Its protein is CATSRVEETQYF.

The chain recombines TRBV5-5 with TRBJ1-1; 8 nucleotides match TRBD1. Per germline, CDR1 SGHKS and CDR2 YYEKEE (reference sequence). The CDR3 extends over 14 amino acids. Losses at the gene ends were 6 bases for V and 9 bases for J; bases not matched to a gene: 13. CDR3 loop: CASNPPAGGAKAFF. The CDR3 region has the DNA TGTGCCAGCAACCCCCCGGCAGGGGGCGCTAAAGCTTTCTTT.

The rearrangement joins TRBV10-3 to TRBJ1-3; 8 nucleotides agree with TRBD1. This CDR3 contains 11 residues. CDR1 is ENHRY, CDR2 SYGVKD, per germline. V dropped 6 bases and J dropped 8; count of bases not matched to a gene: 0. CDR3 region: CAIRDRDTIYF. CDR3 nucleotides: TGTGCCATCAGGGACAGGGACACCATATATTTT.

The genes are TRBV6-1 and TRBJ2-7; D unresolved. This CDR3 region has 12 residues. Germline CDR1 is MNHNS and CDR2 is SASEGT. Trimming left V 8 bases short and J 1 base short, with 9 bases between. CDR3 nucleotide sequence: TGTGCCAGCCGGGTTAATTCCTACGAGCAGTACTTC. Protein product: CASRVNSYEQYF.

The chain uses TRBV4-1 and TRBJ2-3; D possibly uses TRBD1 or TRBD2 (5 bases each). Trimming stripped 3 bases from V and 2 bases from J, with 18 bases between. CDR1 MGHRA and CDR2 YSYEKL come from the germline V gene. The CDR3 spans 17 residues. CDR3 region: CASSHQLGGGATDTQYF. The DNA of the CDR3 is TGCGCCAGCAGCCACCAACTAGGAGGTGGGGCCACAGATACGCAGTATTTT.

The chain uses TRBV27 and TRBJ1-1; 7 bases align to TRBD1. The CDR3 runs to 13 residues. Germline V gene data show CDR1 as MNHEY and CDR2 as SMNVEV (reference sequence). Germline trimming cut 4 bases from V and 1 base from J; bases unmatched to any gene: 0. CDR3 loop: CASSWTGNTEAFF. Written as DNA, the CDR3 is TGTGCCAGCAGTTGGACAGGGAACACTGAAGCTTTCTTT.